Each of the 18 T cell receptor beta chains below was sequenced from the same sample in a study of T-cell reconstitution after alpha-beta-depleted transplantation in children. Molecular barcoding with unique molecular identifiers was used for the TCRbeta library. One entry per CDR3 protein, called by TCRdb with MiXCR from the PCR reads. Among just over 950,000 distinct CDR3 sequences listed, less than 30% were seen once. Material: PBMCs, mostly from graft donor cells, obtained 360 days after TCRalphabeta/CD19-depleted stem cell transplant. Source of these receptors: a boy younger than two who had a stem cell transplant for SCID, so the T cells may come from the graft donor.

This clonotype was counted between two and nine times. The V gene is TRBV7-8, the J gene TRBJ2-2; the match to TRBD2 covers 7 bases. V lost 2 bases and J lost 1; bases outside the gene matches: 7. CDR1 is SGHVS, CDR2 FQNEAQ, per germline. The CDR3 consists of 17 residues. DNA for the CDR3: TGTGCCAGCAGCTTATATGGTGGGGGGGAGAACACCGGGGAGCTGTTTTTT. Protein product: CASSLYGGGENTGELFF.

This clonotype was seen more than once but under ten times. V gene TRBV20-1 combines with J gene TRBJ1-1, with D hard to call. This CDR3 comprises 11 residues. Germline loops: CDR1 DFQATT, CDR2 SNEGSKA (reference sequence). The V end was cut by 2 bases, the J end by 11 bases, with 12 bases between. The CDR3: CSARNRILAFF. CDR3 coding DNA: TGCAGTGCTAGAAATCGAATTCTGGCTTTCTTT.

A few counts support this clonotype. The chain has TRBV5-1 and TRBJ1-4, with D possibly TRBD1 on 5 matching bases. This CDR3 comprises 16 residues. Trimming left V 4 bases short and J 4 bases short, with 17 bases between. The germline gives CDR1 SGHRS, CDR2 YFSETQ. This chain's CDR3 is CASSANPGRYNEKLFF. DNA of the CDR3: TGCGCCAGCAGCGCAAACCCGGGACGGTATAATGAAAAACTGTTTTTT.

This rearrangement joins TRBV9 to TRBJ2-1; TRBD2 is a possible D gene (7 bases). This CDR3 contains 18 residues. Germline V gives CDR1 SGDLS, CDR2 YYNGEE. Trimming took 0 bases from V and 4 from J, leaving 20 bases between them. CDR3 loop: CASSVEVGGGGRYNEQFF. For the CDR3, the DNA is TGTGCCAGCAGCGTAGAAGTGGGTGGGGGGGGCCGTTACAATGAGCAGTTCTTC.

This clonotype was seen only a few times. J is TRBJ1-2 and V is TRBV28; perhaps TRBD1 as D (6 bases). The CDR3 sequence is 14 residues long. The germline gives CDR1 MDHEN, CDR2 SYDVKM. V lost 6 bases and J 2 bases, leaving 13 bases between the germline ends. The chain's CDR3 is CASSATGGNYGYTF. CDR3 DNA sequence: TGTGCCAGCAGCGCGACAGGAGGAAACTATGGCTACACCTTC.

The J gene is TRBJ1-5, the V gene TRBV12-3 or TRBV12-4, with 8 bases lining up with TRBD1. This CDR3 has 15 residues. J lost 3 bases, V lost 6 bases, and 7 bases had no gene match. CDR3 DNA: TGTGCCAGCAGACGGACAGGGCCGGTCAATCAGCCCCAGCATTTT. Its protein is CASRRTGPVNQPQHF.

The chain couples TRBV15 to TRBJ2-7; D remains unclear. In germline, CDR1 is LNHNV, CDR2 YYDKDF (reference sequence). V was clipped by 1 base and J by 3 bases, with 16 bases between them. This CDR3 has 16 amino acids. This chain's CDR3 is CATSRGLQRDFYEQYF. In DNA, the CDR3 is TGTGCCACCAGCAGAGGGTTACAGAGAGACTTCTACGAGCAGTACTTC.

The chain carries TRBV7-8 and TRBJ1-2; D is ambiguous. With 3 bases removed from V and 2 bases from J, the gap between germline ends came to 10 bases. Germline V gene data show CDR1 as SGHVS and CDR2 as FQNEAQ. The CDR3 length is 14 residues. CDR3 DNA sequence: TGTGCCAGCAGCTTCTCCATCAGGAACTATGGCTACACCTTC. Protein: CASSFSIRNYGYTF.

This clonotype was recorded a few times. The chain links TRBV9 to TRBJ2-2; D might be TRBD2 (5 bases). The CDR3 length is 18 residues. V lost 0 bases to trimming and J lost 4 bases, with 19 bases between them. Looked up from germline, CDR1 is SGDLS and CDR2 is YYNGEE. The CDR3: CASSVVPRYGRGTGELFF. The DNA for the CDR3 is TGTGCCAGCAGCGTAGTGCCTCGCTACGGCCGGGGCACCGGGGAGCTGTTTTTT.

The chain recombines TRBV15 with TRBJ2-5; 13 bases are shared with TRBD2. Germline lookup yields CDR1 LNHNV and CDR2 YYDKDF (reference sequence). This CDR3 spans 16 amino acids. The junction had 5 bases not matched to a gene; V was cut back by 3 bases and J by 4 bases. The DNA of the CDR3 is TGTGCCACCAGCAGGAAGACTAGCGGGGGGATAGAGACCCAGTACTTC. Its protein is CATSRKTSGGIETQYF.

The CDR3 DNA follows: TGTGCCAGCAACGGCCCGACAGATACGCAGTATTTT. It translates to CASNGPTDTQYF. The chain links TRBV6-2 or TRBV6-3 to TRBJ2-3; D remains unclear. The CDR3 sequence is 12 residues long. Per germline, CDR1 MNHEY and CDR2 SVGEGT. V shed 7 bases and J shed 3 bases, with 8 bases lying between them.

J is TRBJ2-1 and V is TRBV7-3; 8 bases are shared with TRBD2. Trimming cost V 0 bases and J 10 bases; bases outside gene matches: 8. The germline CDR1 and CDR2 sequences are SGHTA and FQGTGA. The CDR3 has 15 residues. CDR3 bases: TGTGCCAGCAGCTTAACATGGCTCGCGGGGGGCGAGCAGTTCTTC. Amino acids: CASSLTWLAGGEQFF.

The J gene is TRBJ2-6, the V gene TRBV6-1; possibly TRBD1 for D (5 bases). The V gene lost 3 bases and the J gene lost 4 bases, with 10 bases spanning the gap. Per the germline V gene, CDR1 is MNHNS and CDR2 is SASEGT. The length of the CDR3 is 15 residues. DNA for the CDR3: TGTGCCAGCAGTGAGGAGACAGCCGGGGCCAACGTCCTGACTTTC. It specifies CASSEETAGANVLTF.

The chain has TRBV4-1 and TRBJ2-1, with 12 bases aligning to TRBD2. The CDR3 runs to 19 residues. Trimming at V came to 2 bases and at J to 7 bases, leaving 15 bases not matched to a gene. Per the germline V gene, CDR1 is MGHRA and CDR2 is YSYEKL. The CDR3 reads CASSQIRDRWTSGVNEQFF. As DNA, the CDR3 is TGCGCCAGCAGCCAAATACGCGACCGCTGGACTAGCGGGGTGAATGAGCAGTTCTTC.

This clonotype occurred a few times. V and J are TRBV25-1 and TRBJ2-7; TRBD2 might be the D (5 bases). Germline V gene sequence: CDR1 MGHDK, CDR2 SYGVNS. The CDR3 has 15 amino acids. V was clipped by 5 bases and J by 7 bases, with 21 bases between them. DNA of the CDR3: TGTGCCAGCAGTCACTCTAATAGAGGGATTCGAGAGCAGTACTTC. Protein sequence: CASSHSNRGIREQYF.

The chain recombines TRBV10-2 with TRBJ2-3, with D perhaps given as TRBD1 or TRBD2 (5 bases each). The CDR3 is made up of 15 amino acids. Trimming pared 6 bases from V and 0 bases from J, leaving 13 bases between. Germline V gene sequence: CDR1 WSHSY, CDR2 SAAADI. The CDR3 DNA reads TGCGCCAGCAGAAAACGGGACGGGAGCACAGATACGCAGTATTTT. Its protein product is CASRKRDGSTDTQYF.

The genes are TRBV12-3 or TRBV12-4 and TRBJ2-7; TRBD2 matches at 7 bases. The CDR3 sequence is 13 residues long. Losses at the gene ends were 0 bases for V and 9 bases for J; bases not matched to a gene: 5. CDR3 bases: TGTGCCAGCAGTTTAGCGGCGGGGAGGGGGCAGTACTTC. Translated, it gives CASSLAAGRGQYF.

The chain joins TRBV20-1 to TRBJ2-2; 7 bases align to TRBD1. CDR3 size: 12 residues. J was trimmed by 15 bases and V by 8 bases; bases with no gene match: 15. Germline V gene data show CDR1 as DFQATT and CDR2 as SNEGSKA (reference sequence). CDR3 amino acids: CSTSLSTGMMFF. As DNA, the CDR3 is TGCAGTACCTCCCTATCGACAGGGATGATGTTTTTT.